This T cell receptor (beta chain) emerged from a study of blood T cell repertoires in COVID-19. Study at large: Sites across the United States, Italy and Spain contributed samples from acute and convalescent COVID-19.

Only in-frame clones appear in the TCRdb table, and some are missing; sequencing was by immunoSEQ multiplex PCR. The sample has 300,000 to 400,000 clones, more than 85% seen once. Trimming removed 4 bases from V and 3 bases from J; junction bases left unmatched: 5. The V gene's germline CDR1 is LNHDA and CDR2 SQIVND (reference sequence). The CDR3 has 14 residues. V usage is TRBV19 and J usage is TRBJ1-1; 7 bases are a match to TRBD1. This receptor was taken from a woman younger than 45 who had recovered from COVID-19. Sequencing was performed on PBMCs or T cells enriched from blood (not recorded which). The CDR3 coding sequence is TGTGCCAGTAGTACCCCCAGGGGGGACACTGAAGCTTTCTTT. Translated, it gives CASSTPRGDTEAFF.